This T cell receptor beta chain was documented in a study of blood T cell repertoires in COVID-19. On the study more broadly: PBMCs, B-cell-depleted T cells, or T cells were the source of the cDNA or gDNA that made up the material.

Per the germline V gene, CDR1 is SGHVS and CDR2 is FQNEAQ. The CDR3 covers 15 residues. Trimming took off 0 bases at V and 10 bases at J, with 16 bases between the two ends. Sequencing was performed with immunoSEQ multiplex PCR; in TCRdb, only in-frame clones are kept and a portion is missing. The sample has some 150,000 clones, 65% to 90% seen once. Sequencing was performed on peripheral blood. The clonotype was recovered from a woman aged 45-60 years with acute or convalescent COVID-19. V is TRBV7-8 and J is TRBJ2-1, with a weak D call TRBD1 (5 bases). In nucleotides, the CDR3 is TGTGCCAGCAGCTTAGCGACAGCCCCCCTTGGGGAGCAGTTCTTC. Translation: CASSLATAPLGEQFF.